This T cell receptor (beta chain) emerged from a study of T-cell reconstitution after alpha-beta-depleted transplantation in children. It was with unique molecular identifiers that the TCRbeta library was prepared. TCRdb processed the PCR reads anew with MiXCR; each CDR3 protein has one entry. The sample has 530,000 or so distinct CDR3 sequences; over 25% are singletons. This clonotype was observed a handful of times. The antigen is undetermined. Study outcomes and limitations: In some patients, recipient T cells and intrathymic progenitors surviving conditioning explained high day-60 diversity. Several hundred expanded graft clones reportedly were the source of alpha-beta T cells about two months after transplant. Counts and diversity of T cells one year after transplant came mostly from newly produced T cells.

Trimming took off 1 base at V and 8 bases at J, with 9 bases between the two ends. The germline V gene has CDR1 SGHNT and CDR2 YENEEA. This CDR3 has 13 amino acids. Source: PBMCs, taken before TCRalphabeta/CD19-depleted stem cell transplant. The chain employs TRBV11-3 and TRBJ2-1; D remains ambiguous. This TCR was recovered from a boy younger than two with Wiskott-Aldrich syndrome, due to receive a stem cell transplant. The CDR3 sequence: CASSLGFGHEQFF. The DNA for the CDR3 is TGTGCCAGCAGCTTAGGGTTTGGGCATGAGCAGTTCTTC.